One sample yielded the 28 T cell receptor beta chains listed below, sequenced in a study of blood T cell repertoires in COVID-19 (dated by TCRdb to about 2020). Libraries were prepared through the immunoSEQ multiplex PCR assay. TCRdb took this table from immuneACCESS and kept in-frame rearrangements with V and J called. Such tables lack part of the clones; where checked against another copy, unresolved V genes explain under half of the gap, and the rest is unexplained. This sample has about 160,000 clones in its table, and approximately 81% of those were observed once. The ten top clones hold about 5.8% of the sample. Sequencing used PBMCs or T cells enriched from blood (not recorded which). The receptors originated from a woman aged 40 to 55 with acute COVID-19.

V and J are TRBV27 and TRBJ1-3; D call uncertain. V lost 4 bases, J lost 0 bases, and 13 bases lay in between. The CDR3 loop spans 16 amino acids. CDR1 and CDR2 from the germline V gene are MNHEY and SMNVEV (reference sequence). CDR3 in DNA: TGTGCCAGCAGTTCGGCGGGGTCTTTCTCTGGAAACACCATATATTTT. This codes for CASSSAGSFSGNTIYF.

V and J are TRBV5-1 and TRBJ2-3, with D tentatively TRBD2 (7 bases). The CDR3 has 16 amino acids. Germline assignment: CDR1 SGHRS and CDR2 YFSETQ. The germline V and J ends were trimmed by 4 bases and 1 base, with 16 bases remaining between them. The CDR3 DNA sequence: TGCGCCAGCAGCCCCCTCGGAGGGGGGGGCACAGATACGCAGTATTTT. Residues: CASSPLGGGGTDTQYF. The variable domain in full, with the rest retrieved from reference TRBV5-1 and TRBJ2-3, is KAGVTQTPRYLIKTRGQQVTLSCSPISGHRSVSWYQQTPGQGLQFLFEYFSETQRNKGNFPGRFSGRQFSNSRSEMNVSTLELGDSALYLCASSPLGGGGTDTQYFGPGTRLTVL.

This chain connects TRBV7-9 to TRBJ1-6; unclear D gene. Trimming took off 2 bases at V and 8 bases at J, with 10 bases between the two ends. The CDR3 runs to 14 residues. Germline V gene lookup returns CDR1 SEHNR and CDR2 FQNEAQ (reference sequence). The CDR3 bases are TGTGCCAGCAGCTTACCCCTGTTTGATTCACCCCTCCACTTT. Its protein is CASSLPLFDSPLHF.

This sequence joins TRBV7-2 and TRBJ2-2; D ambiguous. With 2 bases removed from V and 1 base from J, the gap between germline ends came to 2 bases. Germline loops: CDR1 SGHTA, CDR2 FQGNSA. The CDR3 is made up of 13 amino acids. CDR3 sequence reads: CASSLRNTGELFF. The CDR3 DNA reads as TGTGCCAGCAGCTTACGGAACACCGGGGAGCTGTTTTTT.

This clone was counted only a few times. The chain joins TRBV7-8 to TRBJ2-1; D call uncertain. Germline values: CDR1 SGHVS, CDR2 FQNEAQ. Trimming removed 1 base at V and 9 bases at J, with 22 bases between. The CDR3 runs to 17 residues. The CDR3 DNA reads TGTGCCAGCAGCTTAGGTCAAATGAGACTCCTACCTAGTGAGCAGTTCTTC. It encodes CASSLGQMRLLPSEQFF.

The V gene is TRBV18, the J gene TRBJ2-1; D is unclear. The V end lost 1 base, the J end lost 2 bases, and 9 bases lay between the germline ends. Germline CDR1 reads KGHSH; CDR2 reads LQKENI. The CDR3 has 15 amino acids. CDR3 region: CASSPRRSAYNEQFF. The CDR3, as DNA: TGTGCCAGCTCACCACGGCGGAGCGCCTACAATGAGCAGTTCTTC.

The chain carries TRBV4-2 and TRBJ1-1; D uncertain. This CDR3 is built from 13 residues. Germline V gives CDR1 LGHNA, CDR2 YNFKEQ. V lost 0 bases and J 7 bases, leaving 9 bases between the germline ends. CDR3 loop: CASSQDRSGEAFF. The CDR3 DNA reads as TGTGCCAGCAGCCAAGATCGGAGTGGTGAAGCTTTCTTT.

The V gene is TRBV24-1, the J gene TRBJ2-3, with D perhaps TRBD1 (6 bases). Germline V gene lookup returns CDR1 KGHDR and CDR2 SFDVKD. The CDR3 sequence is 14 residues long. V was clipped by 5 bases and J by 4 bases, with 12 bases between them. CDR3 amino acids: CATSVGAPSDTQYF. For the CDR3, the DNA is TGTGCCACCAGTGTGGGGGCACCCTCAGATACGCAGTATTTT.

This rearrangement joins TRBV7-6 to TRBJ2-5; 15 positions match TRBD2. The V gene end was trimmed by 1 base and the J gene end by 3 bases; junction bases not matched to a gene: 6. The CDR3 has 18 amino acids. Germline CDR1 and CDR2: SGHVS and FNYEAQ. CDR3 sequence reads: CASSLVAGTSGRKETQYF. The CDR3 DNA reads as TGTGCCAGCAGCTTAGTTGCCGGGACTAGCGGGAGGAAAGAGACCCAGTACTTC.

This chain connects TRBV5-4 to TRBJ2-1; 10 nucleotides align to TRBD2. This CDR3 spans 15 amino acids. Germline loops: CDR1 SGHNT, CDR2 YYREEE (reference sequence). V lost 1 base and J lost 5; bases outside the gene matches: 3. The CDR3 nucleotides are TGTGCCAGCAGCTTGCAACTAGCGGGAAACAATGAGCAGTTCTTC. Translation: CASSLQLAGNNEQFF.

The chain carries TRBV7-2 and TRBJ2-5; the D is unclear. The CDR3 is 15 amino acids. Trimming shortened V by 2 bases and J by 2 bases, and 12 bases separated the two germline ends. Germline values: CDR1 SGHTA, CDR2 FQGNSA. CDR3 bases: TGTGCCAGCAGCTTATCCTTTACTGCACAAGAGACCCAGTACTTC. Its translation: CASSLSFTAQETQYF.

This chain joins TRBV6-5 and TRBJ2-1; D is unclear. The germline V gene encodes CDR1 MNHEY and CDR2 SVGAGI. CDR3 length: 14 amino acids. V was shortened by 0 bases and J by 4 bases, with 7 bases between the two germline ends. CDR3 sequence (DNA): TGTGCCAGCAGTTACTCCAAGACTTACAATGAGCAGTTCTTC. Protein sequence: CASSYSKTYNEQFF.

This clone has only a few counts. This rearrangement joins TRBV4-2 to TRBJ2-4; 10 bases are a match to TRBD2. The CDR3 is 15 amino acids. Unmatched junction bases numbered 5, after V lost 2 bases and J lost 7 bases. CDR1 LGHNA and CDR2 YNFKEQ come from the germline V gene. The CDR3 DNA follows: TGTGCCAGCAGCCAACAACCGGGACTAGCGAACATTCAGTACTTC. This codes for CASSQQPGLANIQYF.

The genes are TRBV20-1 and TRBJ1-3; D ambiguous. Trimming stripped 6 bases from V and 2 bases from J, with 5 bases between. The CDR3 is 11 residues long. CDR1 and CDR2 from the germline V gene are DFQATT and SNEGSKA (reference sequence). CDR3 sequence: CSASAGNTIYF. As DNA, the CDR3 is TGCAGTGCCTCAGCTGGAAACACCATATATTTT.

With regard to this clone: Other DNA sequences in this specimen translate into the identical CDR3. This chain links TRBV24-1 with TRBJ1-1, with 7 positions matching TRBD1. The germline V gene encodes CDR1 KGHDR and CDR2 SFDVKD. The CDR3 runs 13 residues. Unmatched junction bases numbered 4, after V lost 6 bases and J lost 4 bases. The chain's CDR3 is CATSRQGGTEAFF. The CDR3 bases are TGTGCCACCAGTCGACAGGGAGGCACTGAAGCTTTCTTT.

The chain employs TRBV5-1 and TRBJ2-7, with 11 bases identical to TRBD2. This CDR3 is 15 amino acids long. The ends lost 4 bases at V and 4 bases at J; junction bases unmatched: 7. In germline, CDR1 is SGHRS, CDR2 YFSETQ. The CDR3 region has the DNA TGCGCCAGCAGCGATACTAGCGGGAGTCCTTACGAGCAGTACTTC. It codes for CASSDTSGSPYEQYF.

The genes are TRBV3-1 (or the pseudogene TRBV3-2) and TRBJ2-1, with unresolved D. CDR3 length equals 13 residues. Germline-derived CDR1 and CDR2 are LGHDT and YNNKEL (reference sequence). V was cut by 1 base and J by 7 bases, with 8 bases left in between. In DNA form, the CDR3 reads TGTGCCAGCAGCCAAGTACTATTAAATGAGCAGTTCTTC. Translating it yields CASSQVLLNEQFF.

V gene TRBV28 combines with J gene TRBJ2-7; 9 nucleotides agree with TRBD2. The CDR3 sequence is 14 residues long. After removal of 5 bases from V and 1 base from J, the junction contained 3 bases not matched to a gene. CDR1 and CDR2 from the germline V gene are MDHEN and SYDVKM. Here the CDR3 DNA reads TGTGCCAGCAGTCCTAGCGGGAAGTCCTACGAGCAGTACGTC. It translates to CASSPSGKSYEQYV.

The chain carries TRBV6-5 and TRBJ1-2; possibly TRBD1 for D (5 bases). CDR3 length: 14 amino acids. The germline gives CDR1 MNHEY, CDR2 SVGAGI. V shed 7 bases and J shed 6 bases, with 18 bases lying between them. CDR3 sequence reads: CASKQAPGGDGYTF. The CDR3, as DNA: TGTGCCAGCAAACAGGCCCCGGGGGGGGATGGCTACACCTTC.

V and J are TRBV7-9 and TRBJ2-5; 9 bases map to TRBD1. From germline, CDR1 is SEHNR and CDR2 FQNEAQ (reference sequence). Germline trimming cut 1 base from V and 4 bases from J; bases unmatched to any gene: 4. The CDR3 length is 15 residues. The CDR3 DNA sequence: TGTGCCAGCAGCTTAGGGGACAGGGTTACAGAGACCCAGTACTTC. It yields the protein CASSLGDRVTETQYF.

V usage is TRBV4-1 and J usage is TRBJ2-2, with TRBD2 identical over 11 bases. J gave up 2 bases and V 5 bases, and 4 bases lay outside the gene matches. In germline, CDR1 is MGHRA, CDR2 YSYEKL. The CDR3 has 16 amino acids. CDR3 protein: CASSWGLAVNTGELFF. CDR3 coding DNA: TGCGCCAGCAGCTGGGGACTAGCGGTAAACACCGGGGAGCTGTTTTTT.

The V call is TRBV3-1 (or the pseudogene TRBV3-2), the J call TRBJ1-2; the match to TRBD1 covers 10 bases. V was pared by 3 bases and J by 3 bases, with 7 bases of the junction left unmatched. The germline CDR1 and CDR2 sequences are LGHDT and YNNKEL (reference sequence). The CDR3 length is 16 residues. DNA for the CDR3: TGTGCCAGCAGCCAGTCGGACAGGGGGAACCACTATGGCTACACCTTC. It is translated as CASSQSDRGNHYGYTF.

This clone was observed a handful of times. The same CDR3 arises from other DNA sequences in this sample as well. This rearrangement joins TRBV5-1 to TRBJ1-5; 7 bases match TRBD1. The V gene's germline CDR1 is SGHRS and CDR2 YFSETQ. The junction had 2 bases not matched to a gene; V was cut back by 1 base and J by 4 bases. The CDR3 is 14 residues long. The CDR3 spells CASSLTGENQPQHF. DNA for the CDR3: TGCGCCAGCAGCTTGACAGGGGAAAATCAGCCCCAGCATTTT.

The CDR3 spells CATSDREETQYF. The CDR3 coding sequence is TGTGCCACCAGTGATCGGGAAGAGACCCAGTACTTC. The chain joins TRBV24-1 to TRBJ2-5; no definite D call. Trimming took off 3 bases at V and 3 bases at J, with 4 bases between the two ends. This CDR3 has 12 amino acids. CDR1 is KGHDR and CDR2 is SFDVKD in the germline V gene.

The chain employs TRBV19 and TRBJ2-1; TRBD2 agrees at 8 bases. The CDR3 totals 13 residues. The V gene's germline CDR1 is LNHDA and CDR2 SQIVND (reference sequence). V gave up 8 bases and J gave up 4 bases; unmatched junction bases: 4. CDR3: CASAGTRYNEQFF. CDR3 in DNA: TGTGCCAGTGCCGGGACTAGATACAATGAGCAGTTCTTC. Full variable domain (remainder filled in from reference TRBV19 and TRBJ2-1): DGGITQSPKYLFRKEGQNVTLSCEQNLNHDAMYWYRQDPGQGLRLIYYSQIVNDFQKGDIAEGYSVSREKKESFPLTVTSAQKNPTAFYLCASAGTRYNEQFFGPGTRLTVL.

This chain uses TRBV6-5 with TRBJ2-1; 8 nucleotides align to TRBD1. This CDR3 is built from 15 residues. Per the germline V gene, CDR1 is MNHEY and CDR2 is SVGAGI. The V gene end was trimmed by 6 bases and the J gene end by 7 bases; junction bases not matched to a gene: 11. The CDR3 is CASRPSTGAGNEQFF. Here the CDR3 DNA reads TGTGCCAGCAGACCCTCGACAGGGGCAGGGAATGAGCAGTTCTTC.

The J gene is TRBJ1-1, the V gene TRBV25-1; 7 bases match TRBD1. CDR3 size: 15 residues. Germline V gives CDR1 MGHDK, CDR2 SYGVNS. Trimming at V came to 6 bases and at J to 4 bases, leaving 11 bases not matched to a gene. CDR3 region: CASRIDRGRITEAFF. The CDR3 coding sequence is TGTGCCAGCAGAATAGATAGGGGGCGGATCACTGAAGCTTTCTTT.

The chain uses TRBV5-1 and TRBJ2-5; tentative D call: TRBD2 (6 bases). Trimming stripped 6 bases from V and 4 bases from J, with 13 bases between. CDR3 size: 13 residues. Germline V CDR1 and CDR2: SGHRS, YFSETQ. The chain's CDR3 is CASTPQGGETQYF. The CDR3 DNA reads as TGCGCCAGCACCCCCCAGGGAGGAGAGACCCAGTACTTC.